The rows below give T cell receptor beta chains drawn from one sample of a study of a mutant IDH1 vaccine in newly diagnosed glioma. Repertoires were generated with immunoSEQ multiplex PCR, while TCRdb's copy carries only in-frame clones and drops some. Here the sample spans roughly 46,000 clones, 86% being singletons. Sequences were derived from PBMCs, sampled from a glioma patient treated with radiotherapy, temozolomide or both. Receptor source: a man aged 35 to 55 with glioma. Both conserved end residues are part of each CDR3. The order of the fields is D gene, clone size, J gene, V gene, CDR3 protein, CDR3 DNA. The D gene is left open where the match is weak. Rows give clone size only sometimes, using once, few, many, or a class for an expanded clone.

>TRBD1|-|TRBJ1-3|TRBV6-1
CASSSGTGLWNTIYF
TGTGCCAGCAGTTCCGGGACAGGCCTTTGGAACACCATATATTTT
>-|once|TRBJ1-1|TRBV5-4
CASSSQTDEAFF
TGTGCCAGCAGCAGTCAGACGGATGAAGCTTTCTTT
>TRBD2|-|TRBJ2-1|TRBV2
CASSVGMAGGSYNEQFF
TGTGCCAGCAGTGTGGGGATGGCGGGAGGCTCCTACAATGAGCAGTTCTTC
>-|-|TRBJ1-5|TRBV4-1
CASGQQDTRNQPQHF
TGCGCCAGCGGCCAGCAGGACACCCGCAATCAGCCCCAGCATTTT
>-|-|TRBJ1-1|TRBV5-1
CASSLGANTEAFF
TGCGCCAGCAGCTTGGGAGCGAACACTGAAGCTTTCTTT
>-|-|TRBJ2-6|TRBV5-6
CASSPSSGANVLTF
TGTGCCAGCAGCCCAAGCTCTGGGGCCAACGTCCTGACTTTC
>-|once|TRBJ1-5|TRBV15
CATSKRRDSNQPQHF
TGTGCCACCAGCAAGCGCAGGGATAGCAATCAGCCCCAGCATTTT
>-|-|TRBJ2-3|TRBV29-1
CSDRWDTQYF
TGCAGCGATCGGTGGGATACGCAGTATTTT
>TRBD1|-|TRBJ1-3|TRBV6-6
CASRITGGGNTIYF
TGTGCCAGCAGAATAACAGGGGGTGGAAACACCATATATTTT
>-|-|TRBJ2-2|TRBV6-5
CASSYSRTIGELFF
TGTGCCAGCAGTTACTCGAGGACGATCGGGGAGCTGTTTTTT
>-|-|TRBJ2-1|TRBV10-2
CASSGSYNEQFF
TGCGCCAGCAGTGGAAGTTACAATGAGCAGTTCTTC
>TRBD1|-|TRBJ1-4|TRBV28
CASSLRGTGVNEKLFF
TGTGCCAGCAGTTTACGGGGGACAGGGGTTAATGAAAAACTGTTTTTT
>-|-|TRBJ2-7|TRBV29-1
CSVEPGLF
TGCAGCGTTGAACCGGGGTTATTC
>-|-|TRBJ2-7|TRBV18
CASSSGEEREQYF
TGTGCCAGCTCATCGGGGGAAGAACGCGAGCAGTACTTC
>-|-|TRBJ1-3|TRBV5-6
CASSFRGQTGNTIYF
TGTGCCAGCAGCTTCAGGGGACAAACTGGAAACACCATATATTTT
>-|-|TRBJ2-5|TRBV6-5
CASSYTRETQYF
TGTGCCAGCAGTTACACAAGAGAGACCCAGTACTTC
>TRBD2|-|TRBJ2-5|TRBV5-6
CASSLVTSGSNQETQYF
TGTGCCAGCAGCTTGGTTACTAGCGGGAGTAACCAAGAGACCCAGTACTTC
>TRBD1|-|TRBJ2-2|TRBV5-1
CASSSGQVDTGELFF
TGCGCCAGCAGCTCTGGACAGGTGGACACCGGGGAGCTGTTTTTT
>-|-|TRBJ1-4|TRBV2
CASIRTTGGYKLFF
TGTGCCAGCATTCGGACGACGGGGGGATATAAACTGTTTTTT
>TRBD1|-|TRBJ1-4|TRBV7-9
CASSGTANEKLFF
TGTGCCAGCTCCGGGACAGCTAATGAAAAACTGTTTTTT
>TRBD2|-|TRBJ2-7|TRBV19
CASSAGVYEQYF
TGTGCCAGTAGTGCGGGAGTCTACGAGCAGTACTTC
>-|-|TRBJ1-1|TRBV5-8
CASRRVFRLNTEAFF
TGTGCCAGCCGGCGGGTCTTTCGGTTGAACACTGAAGCTTTCTTT
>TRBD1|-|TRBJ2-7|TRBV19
CASSEGTGSYEQYF
TGTGCCAGTAGTGAGGGGACAGGGTCCTACGAGCAGTACTTC
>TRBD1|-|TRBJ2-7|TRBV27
CASSHNRGRGVEQYF
TGTGCCAGCAGTCACAACAGGGGACGAGGGGTCGAGCAGTACTTC
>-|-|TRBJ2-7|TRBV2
CASSQGFEQYF
TGTGCCAGCAGTCAGGGGTTCGAGCAGTACTTC
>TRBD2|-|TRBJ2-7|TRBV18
CASSPGLADEQYF
TGTGCCAGCTCACCAGGGCTAGCGGACGAGCAGTACTTC
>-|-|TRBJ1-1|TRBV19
CASSPSGVGTEAFF
TGTGCCAGTAGTCCGTCCGGGGTAGGCACTGAAGCTTTCTTT
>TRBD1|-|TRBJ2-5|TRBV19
CASSSGQGPQETQYF
TGTGCCAGTAGTAGCGGACAGGGGCCTCAAGAGACCCAGTACTTC
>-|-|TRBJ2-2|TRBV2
CASSEGGSGTGELFF
TGTGCCAGCAGTGAGGGTGGGAGTGGCACCGGGGAGCTGTTTTTT
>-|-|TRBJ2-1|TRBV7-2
CASSPAGPVQNEQFF
TGTGCCAGCAGCCCGGCTGGCCCCGTCCAAAATGAGCAGTTCTTC
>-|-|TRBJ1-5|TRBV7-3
CASSLGRRQPQHF
TGTGCCAGCAGCTTAGGGAGGCGGCAGCCCCAGCATTTT
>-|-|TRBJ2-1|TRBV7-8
CASSLNRAEYNEQFF
TGTGCCAGCAGCTTAAATAGAGCGGAGTACAATGAGCAGTTCTTC
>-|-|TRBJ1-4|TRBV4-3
CASSQGAGGFNEKLFF
TGCGCCAGCAGCCAAGGGGCCGGCGGGTTTAATGAAAAACTGTTTTTT
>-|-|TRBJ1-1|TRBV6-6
CATTGRNTEAFF
TGTGCCACCACGGGCCGGAACACTGAAGCTTTCTTT
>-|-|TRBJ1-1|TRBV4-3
CASSQDILAGRGDTEAFF
TGCGCCAGCAGCCAAGATATTTTGGCGGGCAGAGGGGACACTGAAGCTTTCTTT
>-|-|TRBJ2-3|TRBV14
CASSQGTLTSAVPGTDTQYF
TGTGCCAGCAGCCAAGGCACCCTTACCTCAGCGGTACCTGGCACAGATACGCAGTATTTT